These T cell receptor beta chains were read from a single sample in a study of blood T cell repertoires in COVID-19. Method: immunoSEQ multiplex PCR; TCRdb's copy keeps in-frame clones and lacks some. The data show under 30,000 clones, with 84% seen just once and 9% to 10% held by the top ten. The sample consisted of peripheral blood. These receptors came from an elderly man with active COVID-19. The CDR3 runs from the conserved cysteine through the conserved F or W. D genes are given only for firm matches. Expanded clones are given a class, and other clones once, few, many or no size at all.

CDR3 protein: CASSYGALQGSETQYF
CDR3 DNA: TGTGCCAGCAGTTACGGGGCTTTACAGGGGAGCGAGACCCAGTACTTC
J gene: TRBJ2-5
CDR3 length: 16
clone size: NA
V gene: TRBV6-5
D gene: TRBD1

CDR3 protein: CASSPGTVTDTQYF
CDR3 DNA: TGTGCCAGCAGCCCAGGGACAGTAACAGATACGCAGTATTTT
J gene: TRBJ2-3
CDR3 length: 14
clone size: NA
V gene: TRBV3-1/TRBV3-2
D gene: TRBD1

CDR3 protein: CASSLGGFTGELFF
CDR3 DNA: TGTGCCAGCAGCTTAGGCGGGTTCACCGGGGAGCTGTTTTTT
J gene: TRBJ2-2
CDR3 length: 14
clone size: NA
V gene: TRBV11-2
D gene: NA

CDR3 protein: CASIAGRTRTEAFF
CDR3 DNA: TGTGCCAGCATCGCGGGTCGAACGAGGACTGAAGCTTTCTTT
J gene: TRBJ1-1
CDR3 length: 14
clone size: NA
V gene: TRBV6-6
D gene: NA

CDR3 protein: CATSSGGGTDTQYF
CDR3 DNA: TGTGCCACCAGTAGCGGGGGGGGCACAGATACGCAGTATTTT
J gene: TRBJ2-3
CDR3 length: 14
clone size: medium-sized
V gene: TRBV24-1
D gene: TRBD2

CDR3 protein: CASSAGGPGELFF
CDR3 DNA: TGCGCCAGCAGCGCAGGGGGCCCCGGGGAGCTGTTTTTT
J gene: TRBJ2-2
CDR3 length: 13
clone size: NA
V gene: TRBV5-1
D gene: TRBD1

CDR3 protein: CASSQERGYSSGNTIYF
CDR3 DNA: TGCGCCAGCAGCCAAGAAAGGGGCTACTCCTCTGGAAACACCATATATTTT
J gene: TRBJ1-3
CDR3 length: 17
clone size: NA
V gene: TRBV4-1
D gene: NA

CDR3 protein: CASSPSPTAEGAFF
CDR3 DNA: TGTGCCAGCAGTCCCTCGCCCACGGCGGAGGGCGCTTTCTTT
J gene: TRBJ1-1
CDR3 length: 14
clone size: NA
V gene: TRBV5-5
D gene: NA

CDR3 protein: CASSPLRPEKLFF
CDR3 DNA: TGCGCCAGCAGTCCCCTACGTCCTGAAAAACTGTTTTTT
J gene: TRBJ1-4
CDR3 length: 13
clone size: NA
V gene: TRBV23-1
D gene: NA

CDR3 protein: CASSHSRTSRYNEQFF
CDR3 DNA: TGTGCCAGCAGCCATTCCAGGACTAGCAGGTACAATGAGCAGTTCTTC
J gene: TRBJ2-1
CDR3 length: 16
clone size: NA
V gene: TRBV3-1/TRBV3-2
D gene: TRBD2

CDR3 protein: CASSLDGSYNSPLHF
CDR3 DNA: TGTGCCAGCAGCTTAGACGGCTCCTATAATTCACCCCTCCACTTT
J gene: TRBJ1-6
CDR3 length: 15
clone size: once
V gene: TRBV7-9
D gene: NA

CDR3 protein: CASSQAPFRGRGQPQHF
CDR3 DNA: TGCGCCAGCAGCCAAGCCCCCTTTAGGGGCAGGGGCCAGCCCCAGCATTTT
J gene: TRBJ1-5
CDR3 length: 17
clone size: NA
V gene: TRBV4-1
D gene: NA

CDR3 protein: CATSRAPTNEKLFF
CDR3 DNA: TGTGCCACCAGCAGAGCTCCAACTAATGAAAAACTGTTTTTT
J gene: TRBJ1-4
CDR3 length: 14
clone size: NA
V gene: TRBV15
D gene: NA

CDR3 protein: CASTPGWGQGTDTQYF
CDR3 DNA: TGCGCCAGCACCCCCGGTTGGGGGCAGGGCACAGATACGCAGTATTTT
J gene: TRBJ2-3
CDR3 length: 16
clone size: NA
V gene: TRBV5-1
D gene: NA

CDR3 protein: CASSWGANEKLFF
CDR3 DNA: TGTGCCAGCAGCTGGGGAGCTAATGAAAAACTGTTTTTT
J gene: TRBJ1-4
CDR3 length: 13
clone size: NA
V gene: TRBV5-5
D gene: NA

CDR3 protein: CASSQGYENYGYTF
CDR3 DNA: TGTGCCAGCAGTCAGGGGTACGAGAACTATGGCTACACCTTC
J gene: TRBJ1-2
CDR3 length: 14
clone size: NA
V gene: TRBV6-6
D gene: NA

CDR3 protein: CAWSQGQGTKAFQPQHF
CDR3 DNA: TGTGCCTGGAGTCAGGGACAGGGGACAAAGGCGTTTCAGCCCCAGCATTTT
J gene: TRBJ1-5
CDR3 length: 17
clone size: NA
V gene: TRBV30
D gene: TRBD1

CDR3 protein: CARGTGASGANVLTF
CDR3 DNA: TGTGCCCGCGGGACAGGGGCCTCTGGGGCCAACGTCCTGACTTTC
J gene: TRBJ2-6
CDR3 length: 15
clone size: NA
V gene: TRBV30
D gene: TRBD1

CDR3 protein: CASSQGGVRNTIYF
CDR3 DNA: TGTGCCAGCAGCCAAGGCGGGGTCAGGAACACCATATATTTT
J gene: TRBJ1-3
CDR3 length: 14
clone size: NA
V gene: TRBV3-1/TRBV3-2
D gene: NA

CDR3 protein: CASSLDLSPGAYEQYF
CDR3 DNA: TGTGCCAGCAGCTTAGACCTCAGTCCAGGGGCCTACGAGCAGTACTTC
J gene: TRBJ2-7
CDR3 length: 16
clone size: few
V gene: TRBV7-9
D gene: NA

CDR3 protein: CASSQTGFWTEAFF
CDR3 DNA: TGTGCCAGCAGCCAGACAGGGTTTTGGACTGAAGCTTTCTTT
J gene: TRBJ1-1
CDR3 length: 14
clone size: NA
V gene: TRBV3-1/TRBV3-2
D gene: TRBD1

CDR3 protein: CASSLPAGGLETQYF
CDR3 DNA: TGTGCCAGCAGCTTACCGGCGGGGGGGCTAGAGACCCAGTACTTC
J gene: TRBJ2-5
CDR3 length: 15
clone size: NA
V gene: TRBV7-9
D gene: TRBD2

CDR3 protein: CASSFGTSDTDTQYF
CDR3 DNA: TGTGCCAGCAGCTTCGGGACATCAGACACAGATACGCAGTATTTT
J gene: TRBJ2-3
CDR3 length: 15
clone size: once
V gene: TRBV7-9
D gene: NA

CDR3 protein: CASSLQDYAEAFF
CDR3 DNA: TGCGCCAGCAGCTTGCAGGATTACGCTGAAGCTTTCTTT
J gene: TRBJ1-1
CDR3 length: 13
clone size: NA
V gene: TRBV5-1
D gene: NA

CDR3 protein: CASRGGGDPGGYTF
CDR3 DNA: TGTGCCAGCAGAGGAGGAGGGGACCCGGGGGGCTACACCTTC
J gene: TRBJ1-2
CDR3 length: 14
clone size: NA
V gene: TRBV6-5
D gene: NA

CDR3 protein: CASSITTGGSTEAFF
CDR3 DNA: TGCGCCAGCAGCATAACTACAGGGGGAAGCACTGAAGCTTTCTTT
J gene: TRBJ1-1
CDR3 length: 15
clone size: NA
V gene: TRBV5-1
D gene: TRBD1

CDR3 protein: CASSSTIRGSSGYTF
CDR3 DNA: TGTGCCAGCAGTTCAACGATTCGGGGTTCGAGTGGCTACACCTTC
J gene: TRBJ1-2
CDR3 length: 15
clone size: NA
V gene: TRBV25-1
D gene: NA

CDR3 protein: CASSPYGTSGGNTGELFF
CDR3 DNA: TGTGCCAGCAGCCCCTACGGGACTAGCGGGGGGAACACCGGGGAGCTGTTTTTT
J gene: TRBJ2-2
CDR3 length: 18
clone size: NA
V gene: TRBV7-9
D gene: TRBD2